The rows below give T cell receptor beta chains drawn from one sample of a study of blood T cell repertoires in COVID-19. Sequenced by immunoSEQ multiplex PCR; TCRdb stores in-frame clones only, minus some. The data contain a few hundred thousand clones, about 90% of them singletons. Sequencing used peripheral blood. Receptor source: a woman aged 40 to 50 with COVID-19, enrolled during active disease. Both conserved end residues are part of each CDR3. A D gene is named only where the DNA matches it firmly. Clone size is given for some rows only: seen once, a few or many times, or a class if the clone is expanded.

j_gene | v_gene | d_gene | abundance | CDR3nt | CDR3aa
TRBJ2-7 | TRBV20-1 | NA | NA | TGCAGTGCTAGTATGGAGGGAACCTACGAGCAGTACTTC | CSASMEGTYEQYF
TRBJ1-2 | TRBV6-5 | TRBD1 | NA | TGTGCCAGCAGTTCTAGGACAGGATCCTATGGCTACACCTTC | CASSSRTGSYGYTF
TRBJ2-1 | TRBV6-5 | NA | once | TGTGCCAGCAGGGCCGGGACACAAGGTGGAGAGCAGTTCTTC | CASRAGTQGGEQFF
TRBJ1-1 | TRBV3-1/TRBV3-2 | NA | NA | TGTGCCAGCAGCCAAAGGCGGGGGCGCCCGAACACTGAAGCTTTCTTT | CASSQRRGRPNTEAFF
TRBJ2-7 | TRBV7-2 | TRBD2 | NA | TGTGCCAGCAGCTGGGGGACTAGCGGGTACGAGCAGTACTTC | CASSWGTSGYEQYF
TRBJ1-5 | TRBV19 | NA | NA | TGTGCCAGTAGTATTAGGAGGGATCTTAGCAATCAGCCCCAGCATTTT | CASSIRRDLSNQPQHF
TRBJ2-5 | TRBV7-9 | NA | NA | TGTGCCAGCAGCTTGGGTAGCGTCGAGACCCAGTACTTC | CASSLGSVETQYF
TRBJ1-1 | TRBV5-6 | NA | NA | TGTGCCAGCAGCTTGGCTGGGCGGGGGGGATACACTGAAGCTTTCTTT | CASSLAGRGGYTEAFF
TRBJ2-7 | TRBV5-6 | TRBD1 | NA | TGTGCCAGCAGCTTGGGTCCGCAGGGGGTAGTTCGCGAGCAGTACTTC | CASSLGPQGVVREQYF
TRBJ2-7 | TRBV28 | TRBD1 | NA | TGTGCCAGCAGTTCCCCGGGACAGGGGTCCTACGAGCAGTACTTC | CASSSPGQGSYEQYF
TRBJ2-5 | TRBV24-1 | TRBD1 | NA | TGTGCCACCAGTGATTCGGGACAGGGAGGGGAGACCCAGTACTTC | CATSDSGQGGETQYF
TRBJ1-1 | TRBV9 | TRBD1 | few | TGTGCCAGCAGCCCAGATACAGGGGAAACTGAAGCTTTCTTT | CASSPDTGETEAFF
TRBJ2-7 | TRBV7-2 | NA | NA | TGTGCCAGCAGCTTTCAGGGCACGGACTACGAGCAGTACTTC | CASSFQGTDYEQYF
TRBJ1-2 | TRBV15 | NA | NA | TGTGCCTCCAGGGGTTGGGTCGGAGAGAACTATGGCTACACCTTC | CASRGWVGENYGYTF
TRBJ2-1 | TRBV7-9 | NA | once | TGTGCCAGCAGCTCTAACACTGCTAGTAGCTCCTACAATGAGCAGTTCTTC | CASSSNTASSSYNEQFF
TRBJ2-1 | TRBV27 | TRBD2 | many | TGTGCCAGCAGTTTGTCAGGACTAGCGGGGGGTGAGCAGTTCTTC | CASSLSGLAGGEQFF
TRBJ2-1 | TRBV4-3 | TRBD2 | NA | TGCGCCAGCAGCCAATTTTTAGCGGGAACGGAGCAGTTCTTC | CASSQFLAGTEQFF